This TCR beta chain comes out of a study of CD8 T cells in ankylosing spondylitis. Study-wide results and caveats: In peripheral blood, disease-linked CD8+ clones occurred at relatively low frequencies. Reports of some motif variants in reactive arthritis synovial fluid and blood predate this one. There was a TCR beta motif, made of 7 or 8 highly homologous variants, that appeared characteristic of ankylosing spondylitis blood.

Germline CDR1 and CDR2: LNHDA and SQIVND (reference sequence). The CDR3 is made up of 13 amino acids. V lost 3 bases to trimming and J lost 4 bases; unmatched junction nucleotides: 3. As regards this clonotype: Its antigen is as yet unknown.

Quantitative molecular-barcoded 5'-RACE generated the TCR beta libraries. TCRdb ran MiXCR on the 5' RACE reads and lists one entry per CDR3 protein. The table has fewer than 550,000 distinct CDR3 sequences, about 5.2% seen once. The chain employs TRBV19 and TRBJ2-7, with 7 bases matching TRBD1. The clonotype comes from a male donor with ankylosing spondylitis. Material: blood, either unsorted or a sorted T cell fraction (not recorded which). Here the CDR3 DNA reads TGTGCCAGTAGTATGGGACAGCCTTACGAGCAGTACTTC. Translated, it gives CASSMGQPYEQYF.